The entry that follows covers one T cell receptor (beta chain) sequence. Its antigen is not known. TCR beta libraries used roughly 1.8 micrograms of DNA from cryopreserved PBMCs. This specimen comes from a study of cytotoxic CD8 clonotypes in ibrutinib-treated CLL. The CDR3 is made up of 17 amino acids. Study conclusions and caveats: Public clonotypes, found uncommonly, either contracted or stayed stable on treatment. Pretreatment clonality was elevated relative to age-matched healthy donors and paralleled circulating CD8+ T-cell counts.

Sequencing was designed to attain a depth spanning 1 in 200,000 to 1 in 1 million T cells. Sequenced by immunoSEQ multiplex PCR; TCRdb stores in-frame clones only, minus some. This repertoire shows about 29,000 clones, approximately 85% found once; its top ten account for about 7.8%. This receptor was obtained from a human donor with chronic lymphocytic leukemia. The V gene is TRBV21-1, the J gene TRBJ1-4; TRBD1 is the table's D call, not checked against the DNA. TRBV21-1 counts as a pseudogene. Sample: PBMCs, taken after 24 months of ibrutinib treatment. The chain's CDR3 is CASSKEGRALGVEKLFF. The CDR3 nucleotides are TGTGCCAGCAGCAAAGAGGGCAGGGCACTTGGGGTCGAAAAACTGTTTTTT.